The entry below describes one TCR beta chain. Its target is not known. V was clipped by 3 bases and J by 13 bases, with 15 bases between them. Germline CDR1 and CDR2: MDHEN and SYDVKM. CDR3 length equals 12 residues. This entry is derived from a study of T cell responses to AZD1222 COVID-19 vaccine. Regarding the study as a whole: Donors in the cohort were predominantly white British and more often female, and clonal diversity was possibly underestimated.

Second-dose intervals near 4 or 12 weeks were combined. Clones were sequenced by immunoSEQ multiplex PCR, and TCRdb holds only the in-frame ones, with some missing. This table holds approximately 96,000 clones, approximately 86% found once. The rearrangement uses TRBV28 and TRBJ1-1; D remains ambiguous. This receptor was taken from an adult who received the AZD1222 COVID-19 vaccine. Sample: peripheral blood, taken 28 days after the second AZD1222 dose. The CDR3 protein is CASSLEGLGGFF. The CDR3 DNA reads TGTGCCAGCAGTTTGGAAGGGCTTGGAGGTTTCTTT.